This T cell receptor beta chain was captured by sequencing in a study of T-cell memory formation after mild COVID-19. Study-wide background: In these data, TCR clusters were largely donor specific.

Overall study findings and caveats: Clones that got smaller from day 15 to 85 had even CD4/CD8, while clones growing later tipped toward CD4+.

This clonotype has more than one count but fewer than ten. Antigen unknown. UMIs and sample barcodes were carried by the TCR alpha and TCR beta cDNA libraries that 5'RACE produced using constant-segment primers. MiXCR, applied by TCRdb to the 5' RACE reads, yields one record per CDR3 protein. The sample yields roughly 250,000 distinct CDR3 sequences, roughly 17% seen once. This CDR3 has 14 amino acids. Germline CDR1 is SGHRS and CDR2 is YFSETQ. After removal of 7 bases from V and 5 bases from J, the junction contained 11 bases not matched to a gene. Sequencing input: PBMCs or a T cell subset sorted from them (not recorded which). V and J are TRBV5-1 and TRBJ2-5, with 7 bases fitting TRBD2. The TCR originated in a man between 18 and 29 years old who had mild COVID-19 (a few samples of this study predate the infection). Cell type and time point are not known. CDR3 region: CASYQVGGLETQYF. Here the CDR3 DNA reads TGCGCCAGCTATCAAGTCGGGGGGTTGGAGACCCAGTACTTC.